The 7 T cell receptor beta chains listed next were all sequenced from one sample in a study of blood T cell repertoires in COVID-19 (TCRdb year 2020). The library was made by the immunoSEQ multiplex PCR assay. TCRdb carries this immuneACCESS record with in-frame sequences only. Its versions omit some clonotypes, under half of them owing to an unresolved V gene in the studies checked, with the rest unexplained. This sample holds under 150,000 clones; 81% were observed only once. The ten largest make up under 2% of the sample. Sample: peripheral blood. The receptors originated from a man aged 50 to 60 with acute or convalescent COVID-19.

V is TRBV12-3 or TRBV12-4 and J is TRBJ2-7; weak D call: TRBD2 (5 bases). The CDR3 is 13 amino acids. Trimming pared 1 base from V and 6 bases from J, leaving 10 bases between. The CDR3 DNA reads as TGTGCCAGCAGTTTAGGACCTCGGGGCGAGCAGTACGTC. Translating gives CASSLGPRGEQYV.

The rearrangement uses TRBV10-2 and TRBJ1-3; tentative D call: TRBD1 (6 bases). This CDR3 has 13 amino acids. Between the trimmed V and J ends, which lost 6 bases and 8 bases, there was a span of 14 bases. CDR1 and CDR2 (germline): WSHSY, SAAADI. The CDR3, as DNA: TGCGCCAGCAGACGGGGGGCCGAGGACACCATATATTTT. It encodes CASRRGAEDTIYF.

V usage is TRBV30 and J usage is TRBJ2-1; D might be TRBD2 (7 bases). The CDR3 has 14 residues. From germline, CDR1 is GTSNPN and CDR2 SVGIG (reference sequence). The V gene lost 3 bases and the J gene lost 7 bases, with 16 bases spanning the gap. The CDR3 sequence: CAWSGLGGRNEQFF. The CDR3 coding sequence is TGTGCCTGGAGCGGTCTGGGGGGGCGTAATGAGCAGTTCTTC.

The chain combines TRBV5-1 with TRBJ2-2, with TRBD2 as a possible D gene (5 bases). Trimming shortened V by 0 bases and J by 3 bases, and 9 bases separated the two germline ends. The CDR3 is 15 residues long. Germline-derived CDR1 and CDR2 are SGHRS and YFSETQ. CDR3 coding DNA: TGCGCCAGCAGCTTGGTGGTCGGGGACACCGGGGAGCTGTTTTTT. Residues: CASSLVVGDTGELFF.

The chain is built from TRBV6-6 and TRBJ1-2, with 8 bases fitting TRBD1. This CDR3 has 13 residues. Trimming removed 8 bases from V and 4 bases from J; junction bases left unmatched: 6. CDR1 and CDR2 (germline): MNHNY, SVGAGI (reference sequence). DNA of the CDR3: TGTGCCAGCGAGCAGACAGGGGTCTATGGCTACACCTTC. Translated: CASEQTGVYGYTF.

The CDR3 DNA reads as TGTGCCATCAGTGAGACTAGCGGGGGCCGGAGAGAGCAGTACGTC. Translating gives CAISETSGGRREQYV. The chain is built from TRBV10-3 and TRBJ2-7, with TRBD2 identical over 11 bases. Germline lookup yields CDR1 ENHRY and CDR2 SYGVKD. The CDR3 contains 15 residues. With 2 bases clipped from V and 7 bases from J, the junction kept 7 bases outside the gene matches.

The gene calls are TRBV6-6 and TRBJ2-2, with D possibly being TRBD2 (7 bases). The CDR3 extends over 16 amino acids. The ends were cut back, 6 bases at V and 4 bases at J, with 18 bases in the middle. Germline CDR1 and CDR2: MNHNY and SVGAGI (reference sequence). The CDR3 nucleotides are TGTGCCAGCAGACCTGAGGGGGGGCGTTCCACCGGGGAGCTGTTTTTT. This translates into CASRPEGGRSTGELFF.